This T cell receptor (beta chain) was recovered during a study of shared clonotypes between healthy human individuals. The CDR3 sequence is 13 residues long. Germline CDR1 and CDR2: MDHEN and SYDVKM. V lost 6 bases, J lost 6 bases, and 6 bases stayed unmatched. As concerns this clone: The target antigen is unknown.

Everyone who donated was a Caucasian adult who lived in Nashville, Tennessee. Repertoires were generated with immunoSEQ multiplex PCR, while TCRdb's copy carries only in-frame clones and drops some. Of 740,000 or so clones in the sample, around 78% were seen once. Study-level points and caveats: Non-shared clonotypes had lower generation probabilities than clonotypes shared by all four sorted-subset donors.

The genes are TRBV28 and TRBJ1-1; the match to TRBD1 covers 8 bases. Sequenced sample: memory CD4+ T cells sorted from blood. Subset given: CD45RA-negative fraction. This receptor was obtained from a woman in her 30s in good health. CDR3 coding DNA: TGTGCCAGCAGCCTACAACAGGGGGCTGAAGCTTTCTTT. It encodes CASSLQQGAEAFF.